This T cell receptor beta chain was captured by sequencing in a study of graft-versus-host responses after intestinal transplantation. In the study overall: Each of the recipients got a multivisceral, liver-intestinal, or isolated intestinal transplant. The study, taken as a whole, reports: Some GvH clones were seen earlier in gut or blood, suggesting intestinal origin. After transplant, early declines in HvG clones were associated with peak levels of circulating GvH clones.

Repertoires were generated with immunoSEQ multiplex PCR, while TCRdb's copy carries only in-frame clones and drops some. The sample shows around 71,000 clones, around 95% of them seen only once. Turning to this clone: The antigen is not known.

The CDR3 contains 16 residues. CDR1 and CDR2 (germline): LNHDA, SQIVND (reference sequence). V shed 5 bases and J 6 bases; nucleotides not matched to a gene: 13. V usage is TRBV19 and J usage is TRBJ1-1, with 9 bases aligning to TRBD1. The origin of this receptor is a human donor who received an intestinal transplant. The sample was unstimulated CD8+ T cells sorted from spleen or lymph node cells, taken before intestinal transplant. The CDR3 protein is CASSLEDRGIGPEAFF. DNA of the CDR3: TGTGCCAGTAGTTTGGAGGACAGGGGTATTGGTCCTGAAGCTTTCTTT.